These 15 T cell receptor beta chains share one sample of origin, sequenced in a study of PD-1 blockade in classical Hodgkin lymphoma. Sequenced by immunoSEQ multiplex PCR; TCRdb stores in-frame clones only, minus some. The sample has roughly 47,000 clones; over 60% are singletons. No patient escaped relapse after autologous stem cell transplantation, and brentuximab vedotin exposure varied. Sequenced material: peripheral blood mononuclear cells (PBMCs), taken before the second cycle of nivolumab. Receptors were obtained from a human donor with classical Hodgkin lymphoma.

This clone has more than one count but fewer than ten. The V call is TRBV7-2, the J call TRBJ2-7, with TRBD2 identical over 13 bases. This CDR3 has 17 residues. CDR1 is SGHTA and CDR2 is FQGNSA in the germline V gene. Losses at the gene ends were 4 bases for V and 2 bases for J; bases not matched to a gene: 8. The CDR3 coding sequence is TGTGCCAGCAGCTACGGACTAGCGGGGGCCTTAGCCTACGAGCAGTACTTC. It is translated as CASSYGLAGALAYEQYF.

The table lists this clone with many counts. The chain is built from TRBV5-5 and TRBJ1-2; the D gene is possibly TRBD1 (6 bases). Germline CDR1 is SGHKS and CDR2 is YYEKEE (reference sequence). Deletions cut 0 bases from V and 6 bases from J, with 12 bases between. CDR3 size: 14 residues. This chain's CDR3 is CASSLARGRDGYTF. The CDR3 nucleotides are TGTGCCAGCAGCTTGGCCAGGGGAAGGGATGGCTACACCTTC. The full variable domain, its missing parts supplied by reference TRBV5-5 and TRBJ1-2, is DAGVTQSPTHLIKTRGQQVTLRCSPISGHKSVSWYQQVLGQGPQFIFQYYEKEERGRGNFPDRFSARQFPNYSSELNVNALLLGDSALYLCASSLARGRDGYTFGSGTRLTVV.

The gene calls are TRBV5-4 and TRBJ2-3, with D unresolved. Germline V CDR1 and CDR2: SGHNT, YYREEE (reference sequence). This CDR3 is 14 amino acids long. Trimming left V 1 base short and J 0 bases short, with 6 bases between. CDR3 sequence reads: CASSLTTSTDTQYF. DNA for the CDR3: TGTGCCAGCAGCTTGACTACTAGCACAGATACGCAGTATTTT.

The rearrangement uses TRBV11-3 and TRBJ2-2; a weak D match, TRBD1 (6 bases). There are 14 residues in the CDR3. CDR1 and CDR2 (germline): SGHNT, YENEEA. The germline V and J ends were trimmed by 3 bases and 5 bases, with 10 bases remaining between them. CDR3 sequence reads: CASSFQGLTGELFF. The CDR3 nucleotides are TGTGCCAGCAGCTTCCAGGGGCTTACCGGGGAGCTGTTTTTT.

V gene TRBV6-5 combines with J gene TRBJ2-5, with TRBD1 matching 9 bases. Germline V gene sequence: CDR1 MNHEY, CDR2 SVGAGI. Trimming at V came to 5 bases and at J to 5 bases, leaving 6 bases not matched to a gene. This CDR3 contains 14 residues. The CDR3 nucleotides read TGTGCCAGCAGTAGGGACAGGGCGACGGAGACCCAGTACTTC. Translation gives CASSRDRATETQYF.

CDR3 in DNA: TGTGCCAGCAGCAATATCGTGGGGGGGACTGGAAACACCATATATTTT. Translated, it gives CASSNIVGGTGNTIYF. This chain uses TRBV9 with TRBJ1-3, with TRBD1 as a possible D gene (5 bases). The CDR3 runs to 16 residues. Germline CDR1 SGDLS, CDR2 YYNGEE. The V and J ends lost 4 bases and 2 bases respectively, with 16 bases between them.

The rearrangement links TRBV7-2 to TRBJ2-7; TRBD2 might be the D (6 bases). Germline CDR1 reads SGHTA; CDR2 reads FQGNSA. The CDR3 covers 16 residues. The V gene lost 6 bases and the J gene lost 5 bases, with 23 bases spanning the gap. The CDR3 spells CASRYRAGPGVHEQYF. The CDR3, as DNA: TGTGCCAGCAGGTATCGAGCGGGCCCCGGGGTCCACGAGCAGTACTTC.

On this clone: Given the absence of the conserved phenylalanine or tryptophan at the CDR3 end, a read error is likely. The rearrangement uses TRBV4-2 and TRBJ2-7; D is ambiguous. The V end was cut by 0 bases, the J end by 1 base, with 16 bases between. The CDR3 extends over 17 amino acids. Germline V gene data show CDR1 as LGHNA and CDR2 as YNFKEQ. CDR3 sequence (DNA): TGTGCCAGCAGCCAAGATTTCGCCGAGCGTGCGTCCTACGAGCAGTACCTC. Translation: CASSQDFAERASYEQYL.

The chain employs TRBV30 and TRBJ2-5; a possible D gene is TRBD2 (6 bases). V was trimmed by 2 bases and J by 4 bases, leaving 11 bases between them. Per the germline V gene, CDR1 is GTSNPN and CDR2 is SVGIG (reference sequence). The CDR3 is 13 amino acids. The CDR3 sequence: CAWSTTSPETQYF. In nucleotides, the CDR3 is TGTGCCTGGAGTACAACTAGCCCAGAGACCCAGTACTTC.

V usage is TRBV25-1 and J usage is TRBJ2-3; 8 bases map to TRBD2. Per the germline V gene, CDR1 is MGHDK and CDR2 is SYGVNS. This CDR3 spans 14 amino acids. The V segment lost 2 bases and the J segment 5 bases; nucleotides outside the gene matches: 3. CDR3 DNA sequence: TGTGCCAGCAGTGAAAGCGGGAGAGGAGATACGCAGTATTTT. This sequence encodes CASSESGRGDTQYF.

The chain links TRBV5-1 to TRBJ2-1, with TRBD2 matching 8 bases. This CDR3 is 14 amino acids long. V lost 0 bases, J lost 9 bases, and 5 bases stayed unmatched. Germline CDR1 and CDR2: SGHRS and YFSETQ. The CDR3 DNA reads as TGCGCCAGCAGCTTGGACGGACTAGCCGGTGAGCAGTTCTTC. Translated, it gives CASSLDGLAGEQFF.

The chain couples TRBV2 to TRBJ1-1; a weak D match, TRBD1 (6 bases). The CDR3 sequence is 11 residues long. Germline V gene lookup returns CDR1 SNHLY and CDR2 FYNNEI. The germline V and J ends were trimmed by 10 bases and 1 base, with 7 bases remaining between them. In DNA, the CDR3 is TGTGCCAACAGGGAGAACACTGAAGCTTTCTTT. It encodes CANRENTEAFF.

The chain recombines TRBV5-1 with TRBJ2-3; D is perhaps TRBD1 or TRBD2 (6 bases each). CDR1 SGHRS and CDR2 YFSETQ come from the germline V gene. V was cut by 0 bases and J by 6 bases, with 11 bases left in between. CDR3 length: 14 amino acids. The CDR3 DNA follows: TGCGCCAGCAGCTTGGAGGGGGGTAGGGATACGCAGTATTTT. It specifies CASSLEGGRDTQYF.

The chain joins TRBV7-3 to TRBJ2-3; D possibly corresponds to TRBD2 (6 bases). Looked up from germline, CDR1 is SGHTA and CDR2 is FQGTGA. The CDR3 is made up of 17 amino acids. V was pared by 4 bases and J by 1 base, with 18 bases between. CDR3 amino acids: CASSSPLGGIRTDTQYF. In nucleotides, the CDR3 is TGTGCCAGCAGCTCGCCCTTGGGGGGAATACGCACAGATACGCAGTATTTT.

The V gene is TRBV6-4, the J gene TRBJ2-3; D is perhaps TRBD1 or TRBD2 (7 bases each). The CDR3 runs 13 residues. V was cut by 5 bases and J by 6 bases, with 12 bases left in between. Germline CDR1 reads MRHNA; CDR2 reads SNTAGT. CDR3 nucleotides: TGTGCCAGCAGTCAGGGGGGGTACGATACGCAGTATTTT. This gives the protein CASSQGGYDTQYF.